One and the same sample provided the 11 T cell receptor beta chains below, sequenced in a study of T cell changes during pregnancy in multiple sclerosis. The repertoire was sequenced with immunoSEQ multiplex PCR; TCRdb's copy has only in-frame clones and lacks some. Counted here are 57,000 or so clones, roughly 87% occurring once; the ten biggest clones make up about 7%. Sequenced material: peripheral blood, taken in the third trimester of pregnancy. The receptor source for this set is a female donor in good health, enrolled as a control in a pregnancy study.

This clone occurred once. The chain recombines TRBV7-9 with TRBJ2-5, with 11 nucleotides matching TRBD2. Germline loops: CDR1 SEHNR, CDR2 FQNEAQ (reference sequence). With 4 bases clipped from V and 2 bases from J, the junction kept 3 bases outside the gene matches. This CDR3 comprises 15 residues. DNA of the CDR3: TGTGCCAGCAGCTCGCGACTAGCGGGGCAAGAGACCCAGTACTTC. It yields the protein CASSSRLAGQETQYF. The full variable domain, completed using reference TRBV7-9 and TRBJ2-5, is DTGVSQNPRHKITKRGQNVTFRCDPISEHNRLYWYRQTLGQGPEFLTYFQNEAQLEKSRLLSDRFSAERPKGSFSTLEIQRTEQGDSAMYLCASSSRLAGQETQYFGPGTRLLVL.

The chain recombines TRBV4-1 with TRBJ2-3; D may be TRBD2 (5 bases). The CDR3 consists of 14 residues. Germline V gives CDR1 MGHRA, CDR2 YSYEKL. V was clipped by 0 bases and J by 6 bases, with 10 bases between them. The CDR3 DNA is TGCGCCAGCAGCCAAGAAAGCGGTGTCGATACGCAGTATTTT. It yields the protein CASSQESGVDTQYF.

This rearrangement joins TRBV19 to TRBJ1-2; D ambiguous. V was cut by 6 bases and J by 5 bases, with 19 bases left in between. CDR3 size: 15 residues. CDR1 is LNHDA, CDR2 SQIVND, per germline (reference sequence). CDR3 DNA sequence: TGTGCCAGTAGACTAAACGAACTCCTGGAGTATGGCTACACCTTC. Protein sequence: CASRLNELLEYGYTF.

This rearrangement joins TRBV5-1 to TRBJ2-1, with 12 bases aligning to TRBD2. V gave up 4 bases and J gave up 5 bases; unmatched junction bases: 7. The CDR3 covers 16 residues. Germline CDR1 is SGHRS and CDR2 is YFSETQ. The CDR3 DNA is TGCGCCAGCAGCGATGGACTAGCGGGGCTAGACAATGAGCAGTTCTTC. It specifies CASSDGLAGLDNEQFF. Drawing the rest from reference TRBV5-1 and TRBJ2-1, the complete variable domain is KAGVTQTPRYLIKTRGQQVTLSCSPISGHRSVSWYQQTPGQGLQFLFEYFSETQRNKGNFPGRFSGRQFSNSRSEMNVSTLELGDSALYLCASSDGLAGLDNEQFFGPGTRLTVL.

The gene calls are TRBV27 and TRBJ1-3, with TRBD1 as a possible D gene (6 bases). Germline loops: CDR1 MNHEY, CDR2 SMNVEV (reference sequence). CDR3 size: 16 residues. Deletions cut 6 bases from V and 3 bases from J, with 18 bases between. CDR3 sequence: CASSPVPGELGNTIYF. DNA for the CDR3: TGTGCCAGCAGCCCCGTTCCAGGGGAACTTGGAAACACCATATATTTT.

CDR3 sequence reads: CAIRTGTADTGELFF. In DNA, the CDR3 is TGTGCCATCAGAACCGGGACAGCCGACACCGGGGAGCTGTTTTTT. This rearrangement joins TRBV10-3 to TRBJ2-2; 7 positions match TRBD1. The CDR3 consists of 15 residues. CDR1 ENHRY and CDR2 SYGVKD come from the germline V gene. After removal of 6 bases from V and 3 bases from J, the junction contained 7 bases not matched to a gene.

The rearrangement joins TRBV15 to TRBJ2-5, with TRBD2 matching over 7 bases. After removal of 5 bases from V and 5 bases from J, the junction contained 11 bases not matched to a gene. This CDR3 contains 15 residues. CDR1 and CDR2 (germline): LNHNV, YYDKDF (reference sequence). The CDR3 is CATSHGGGRGETQYF. The CDR3 nucleotides read TGTGCCACCAGCCACGGTGGCGGGAGAGGGGAGACCCAGTACTTC.

This chain connects TRBV19 to TRBJ1-2; D is undetermined. Germline assignment: CDR1 LNHDA and CDR2 SQIVND (reference sequence). The V end lost 2 bases, the J end lost 1 base, and 14 bases lay between the germline ends. This CDR3 is 16 amino acids long. CDR3 sequence: CASSITRGPHNYGYTF. The DNA of the CDR3 is TGTGCCAGTAGTATAACCCGCGGGCCGCATAACTATGGCTACACCTTC.

This clone was seen a single time. CDR3 in DNA: TGCGCCAGCAGCCAGGGACAGGGGACCCTCTACGAGCAGTACTTC. Amino acids: CASSQGQGTLYEQYF. The rearrangement uses TRBV5-1 and TRBJ2-7; 10 bases agree with TRBD1. CDR3 length: 15 residues. Unmatched junction bases numbered 7, after V lost 4 bases and J lost 3 bases. Germline loops: CDR1 SGHRS, CDR2 YFSETQ.

The chain is built from TRBV11-3 and TRBJ2-7; D may be TRBD2 (6 bases). V was shortened by 0 bases and J by 3 bases, with 9 bases between the two germline ends. The CDR3 has 14 residues. CDR1 and CDR2 (germline): SGHNT, YENEEA. CDR3 protein: CASSLDYGSYEQYF. The CDR3, as DNA: TGTGCCAGCAGCTTAGATTACGGGAGCTACGAGCAGTACTTC.

This clone is a singleton in its sample. The V gene is TRBV2, the J gene TRBJ1-2; 9 nucleotides align to TRBD1. This CDR3 is 13 amino acids long. Germline V lookup: CDR1 SNHLY, CDR2 FYNNEI. Trimming at V came to 5 bases and at J to 9 bases, leaving 7 bases not matched to a gene. For the CDR3, the DNA is TGTGCCAGCAGTTCCGGGACAGGGATAAGCTACACCTTC. Its protein is CASSSGTGISYTF.